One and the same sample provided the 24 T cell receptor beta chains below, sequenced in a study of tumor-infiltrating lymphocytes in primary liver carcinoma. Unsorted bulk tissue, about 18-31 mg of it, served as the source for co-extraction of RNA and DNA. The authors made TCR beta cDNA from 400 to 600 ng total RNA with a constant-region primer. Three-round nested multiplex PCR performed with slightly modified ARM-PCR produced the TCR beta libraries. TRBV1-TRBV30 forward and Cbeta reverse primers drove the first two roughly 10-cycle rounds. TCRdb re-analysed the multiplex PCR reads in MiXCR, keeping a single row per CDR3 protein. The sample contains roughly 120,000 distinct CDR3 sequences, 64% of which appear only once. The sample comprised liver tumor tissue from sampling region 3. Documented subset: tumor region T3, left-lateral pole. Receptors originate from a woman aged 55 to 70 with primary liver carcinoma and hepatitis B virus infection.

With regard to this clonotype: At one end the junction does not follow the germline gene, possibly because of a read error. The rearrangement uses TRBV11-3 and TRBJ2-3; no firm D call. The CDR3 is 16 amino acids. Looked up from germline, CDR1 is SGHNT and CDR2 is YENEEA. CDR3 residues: CASSLDVKQGTDTQYF. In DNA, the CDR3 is TGTGCCAGCAGCTTAGATGTAAAGCAAGGCACAGACACGCAGTATTTT.

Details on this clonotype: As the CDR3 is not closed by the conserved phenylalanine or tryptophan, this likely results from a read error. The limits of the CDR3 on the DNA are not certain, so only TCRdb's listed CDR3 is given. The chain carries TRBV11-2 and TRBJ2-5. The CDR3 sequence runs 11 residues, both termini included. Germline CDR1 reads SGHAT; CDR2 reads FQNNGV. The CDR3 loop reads CAGSLLETQYL.

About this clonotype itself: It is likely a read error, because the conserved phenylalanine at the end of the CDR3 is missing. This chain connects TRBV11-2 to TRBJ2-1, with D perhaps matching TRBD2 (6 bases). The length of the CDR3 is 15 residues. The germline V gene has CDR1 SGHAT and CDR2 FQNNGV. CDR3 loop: CDSSSGTRSYNEQFS. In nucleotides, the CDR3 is TGTGACAGCAGTTCCGGGACTCGATCCTACAATGAGCAGTTCTCC.

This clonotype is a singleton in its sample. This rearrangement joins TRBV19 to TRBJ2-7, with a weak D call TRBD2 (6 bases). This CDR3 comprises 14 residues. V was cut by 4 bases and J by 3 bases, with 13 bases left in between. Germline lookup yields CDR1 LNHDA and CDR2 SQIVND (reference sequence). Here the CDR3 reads CASSSGAEGYEQYF. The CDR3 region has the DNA TGTGCCAGTAGTAGCGGGGCGGAGGGCTACGAGCAGTACTTC.

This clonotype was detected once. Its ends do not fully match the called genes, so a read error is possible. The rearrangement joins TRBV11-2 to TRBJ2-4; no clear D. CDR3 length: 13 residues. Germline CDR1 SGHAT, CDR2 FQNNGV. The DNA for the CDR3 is TGTGCCAGCAGGCACGACTCAATAAACACTCAGTACTTC. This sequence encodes CASRHDSINTQYF. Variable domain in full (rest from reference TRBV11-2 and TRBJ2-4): EAGVAQSPRYKIIEKRQSVAFWCNPISGHATLYWYQQILGQGPKLLIQFQNNGVVDDSQLPKDRFSAERLKGVDSTLKIQPAKLEDSAVYLCASRHDSINTQYFGAGTRLSVL.

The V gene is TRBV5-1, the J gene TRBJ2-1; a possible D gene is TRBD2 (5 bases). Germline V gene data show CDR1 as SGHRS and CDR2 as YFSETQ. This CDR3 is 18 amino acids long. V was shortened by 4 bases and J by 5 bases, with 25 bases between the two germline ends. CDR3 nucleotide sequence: TGCGCCAGCAGCCTTGAGAGTCCTCGGGCTAGCAGGAACAATGAGCAGTTCTTC. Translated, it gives CASSLESPRASRNNEQFF. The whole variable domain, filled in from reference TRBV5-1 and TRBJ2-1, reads KAGVTQTPRYLIKTRGQQVTLSCSPISGHRSVSWYQQTPGQGLQFLFEYFSETQRNKGNFPGRFSGRQFSNSRSEMNVSTLELGDSALYLCASSLESPRASRNNEQFFGPGTRLTVL.

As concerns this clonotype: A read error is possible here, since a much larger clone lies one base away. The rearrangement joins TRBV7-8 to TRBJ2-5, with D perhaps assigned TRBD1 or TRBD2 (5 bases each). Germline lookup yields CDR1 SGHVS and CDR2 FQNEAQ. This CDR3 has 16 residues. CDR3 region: CASSLVARGVQQTQYF. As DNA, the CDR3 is TGTGCCAGCAGCTTAGTGGCTAGAGGGGTCCAACAGACCCAGTACTTC.

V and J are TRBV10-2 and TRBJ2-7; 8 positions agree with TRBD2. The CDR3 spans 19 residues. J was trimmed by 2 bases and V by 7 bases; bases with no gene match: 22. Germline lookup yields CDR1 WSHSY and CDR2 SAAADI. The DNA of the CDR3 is TGCGCCAGCACTCCTTGGGGCAGCGGGAGTAACGGGGCGACCTACGAGCAGTACTTC. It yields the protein CASTPWGSGSNGATYEQYF.

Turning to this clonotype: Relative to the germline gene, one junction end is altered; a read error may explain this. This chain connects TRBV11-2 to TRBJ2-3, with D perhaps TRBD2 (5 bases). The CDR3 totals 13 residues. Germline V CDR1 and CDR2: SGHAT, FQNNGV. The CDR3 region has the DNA TGTGCCACCAGCCTGCGACGAGGGAATACGCAATATTTT. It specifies CATSLRRGNTQYF.

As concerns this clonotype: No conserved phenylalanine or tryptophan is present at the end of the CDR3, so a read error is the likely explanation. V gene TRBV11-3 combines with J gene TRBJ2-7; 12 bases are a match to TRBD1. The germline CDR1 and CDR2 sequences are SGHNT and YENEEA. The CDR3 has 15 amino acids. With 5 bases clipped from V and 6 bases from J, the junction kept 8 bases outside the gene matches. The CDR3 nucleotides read TGTGCCAGCAGCATAGGGACAGGGGGCTCCCCCGAGCAGTACTCC. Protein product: CASSIGTGGSPEQYS.

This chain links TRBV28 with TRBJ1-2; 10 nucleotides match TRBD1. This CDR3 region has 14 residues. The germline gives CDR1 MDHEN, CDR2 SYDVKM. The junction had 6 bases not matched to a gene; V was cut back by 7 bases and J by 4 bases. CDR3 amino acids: CASKGGQGFYGYTF. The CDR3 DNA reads TGTGCCAGCAAGGGGGGACAGGGGTTCTATGGCTACACCTTC.

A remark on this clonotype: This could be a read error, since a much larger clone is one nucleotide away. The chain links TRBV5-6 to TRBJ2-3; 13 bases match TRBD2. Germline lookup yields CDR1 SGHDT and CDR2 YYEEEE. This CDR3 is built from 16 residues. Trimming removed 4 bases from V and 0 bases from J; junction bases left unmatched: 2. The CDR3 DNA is TGTGCCAGCAGCGGACTAGCGGGAGTTAGCACAGATACGCAGTATTTT. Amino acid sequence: CASSGLAGVSTDTQYF. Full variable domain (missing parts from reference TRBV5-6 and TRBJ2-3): DAGVTQSPTHLIKTRGQQVTLRCSPKSGHDTVSWYQQALGQGPQFIFQYYEEEERQRGNFPDRFSGHQFPNYSSELNVNALLLGDSALYLCASSGLAGVSTDTQYFGPGTRLTVL.

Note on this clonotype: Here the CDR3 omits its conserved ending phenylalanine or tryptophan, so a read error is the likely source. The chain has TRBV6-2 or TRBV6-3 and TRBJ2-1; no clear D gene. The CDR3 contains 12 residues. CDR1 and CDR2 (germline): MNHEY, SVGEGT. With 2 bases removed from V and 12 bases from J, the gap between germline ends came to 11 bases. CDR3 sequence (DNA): TGTGCCAGCAGTTACAATGGGGATGGGCAGTTCCTC. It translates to CASSYNGDGQFL.

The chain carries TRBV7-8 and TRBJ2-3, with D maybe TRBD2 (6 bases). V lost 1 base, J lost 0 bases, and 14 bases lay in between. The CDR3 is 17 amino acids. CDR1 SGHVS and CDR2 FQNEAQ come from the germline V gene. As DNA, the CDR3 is TGTGCCAGCAGCTTAGGGACTAAGGGGCCGAGCACAGATACGCAGTATTTT. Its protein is CASSLGTKGPSTDTQYF.

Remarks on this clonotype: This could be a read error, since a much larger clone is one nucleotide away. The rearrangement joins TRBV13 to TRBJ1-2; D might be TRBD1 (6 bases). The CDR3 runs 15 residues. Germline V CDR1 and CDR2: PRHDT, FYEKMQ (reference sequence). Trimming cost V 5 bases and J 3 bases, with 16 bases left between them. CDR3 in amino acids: CASSPRDKPYYGYTF. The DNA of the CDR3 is TGTGCCAGCAGCCCAAGGGACAAACCTTACTATGGCTACACCTTC.

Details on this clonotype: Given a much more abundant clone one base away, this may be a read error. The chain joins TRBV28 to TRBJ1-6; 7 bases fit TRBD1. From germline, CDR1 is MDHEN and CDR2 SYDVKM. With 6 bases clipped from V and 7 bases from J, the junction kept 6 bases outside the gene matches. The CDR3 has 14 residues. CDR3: CASSSRQGNSPLHF. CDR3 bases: TGTGCCAGCAGCTCAAGACAGGGAAATTCACCCCTCCACTTT.

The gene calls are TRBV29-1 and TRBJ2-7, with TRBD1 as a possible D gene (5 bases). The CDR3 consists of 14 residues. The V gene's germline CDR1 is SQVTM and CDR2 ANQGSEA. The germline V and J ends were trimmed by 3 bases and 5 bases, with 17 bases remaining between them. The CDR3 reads CSVENQGAGDEQYF. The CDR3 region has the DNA TGCAGCGTTGAGAATCAGGGTGCCGGCGACGAGCAGTACTTC.

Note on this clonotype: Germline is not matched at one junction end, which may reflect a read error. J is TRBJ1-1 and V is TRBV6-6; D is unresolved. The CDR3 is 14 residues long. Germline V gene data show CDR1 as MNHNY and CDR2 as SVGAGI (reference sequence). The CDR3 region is CASITAGMNTEAFF. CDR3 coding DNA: TGTGCCAGCATTACCGCAGGAATGAACACTGAAGCTTTCTTC.

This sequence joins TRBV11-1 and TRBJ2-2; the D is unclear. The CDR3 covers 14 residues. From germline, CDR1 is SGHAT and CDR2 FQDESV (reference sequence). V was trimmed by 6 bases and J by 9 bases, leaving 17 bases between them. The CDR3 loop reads CASRPSLETRELFF. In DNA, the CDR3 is TGTGCCAGCAGACCGAGTCTTGAGACCAGGGAGCTGTTTTTT.

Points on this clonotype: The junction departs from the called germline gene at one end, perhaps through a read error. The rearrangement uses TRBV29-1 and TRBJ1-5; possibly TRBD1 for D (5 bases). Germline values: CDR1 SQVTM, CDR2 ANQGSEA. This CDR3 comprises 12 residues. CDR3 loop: CSVGTSSQSQHF. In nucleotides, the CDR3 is TGTAGCGTTGGGACCTCTTCTCAGTCCCAGCATTTT.

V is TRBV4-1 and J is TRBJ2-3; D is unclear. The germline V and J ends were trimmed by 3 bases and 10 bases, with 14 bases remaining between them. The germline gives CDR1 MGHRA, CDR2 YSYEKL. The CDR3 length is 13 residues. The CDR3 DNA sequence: TGCGCCAGCAGCCATCCTCCTGGGGATCCGCAGTATTTT. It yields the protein CASSHPPGDPQYF.

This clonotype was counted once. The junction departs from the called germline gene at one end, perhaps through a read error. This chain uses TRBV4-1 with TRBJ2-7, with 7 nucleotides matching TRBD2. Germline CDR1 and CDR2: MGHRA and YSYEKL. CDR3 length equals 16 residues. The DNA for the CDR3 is TGCACCAGCAGCCAAGTTAGACTAGCAGGGACCTACGAGCAGTACTTC. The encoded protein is CTSSQVRLAGTYEQYF.

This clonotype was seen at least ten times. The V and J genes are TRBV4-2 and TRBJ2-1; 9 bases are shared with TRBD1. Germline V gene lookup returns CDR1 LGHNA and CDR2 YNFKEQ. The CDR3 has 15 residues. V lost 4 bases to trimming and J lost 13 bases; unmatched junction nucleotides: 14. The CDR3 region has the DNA TGTGCCAGCAGCCCAGAATCTGGGACAGGGAAATATCAGTTCTTC. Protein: CASSPESGTGKYQFF.

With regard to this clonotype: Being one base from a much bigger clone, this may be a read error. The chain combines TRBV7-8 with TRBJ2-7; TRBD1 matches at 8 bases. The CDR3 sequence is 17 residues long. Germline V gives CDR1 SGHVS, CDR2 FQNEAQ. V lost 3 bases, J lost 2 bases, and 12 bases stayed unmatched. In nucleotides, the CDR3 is TGTGCCAGCAGCTTCTCCTTTTTAGGACAGGGTACCTACGAGCAGTACTTC. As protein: CASSFSFLGQGTYEQYF.